A single sample is the source of the 4 T cell receptor beta chains below, sequenced in a study of beta chain features in type 1 diabetes. Study-wide findings and caveats: TCRB CDR3 length was moderately but significantly reduced in all four CD4+ subsets of Type 1 diabetes patients.

The sequenced template was cDNA made from the entire isolated RNA. Only in-frame clones appear in the TCRdb table, and some are missing; sequencing was by immunoSEQ multiplex PCR. The sample has about 640,000 clones, around an eighth seen once. These receptors' targets are unknown. The sample taken for sequencing was naive CD4+ T cells from blood. Receptor source: a man aged 30 to 39 with type 1 diabetes.

The chain carries TRBV7-6 and TRBJ1-4; 9 bases are a match to TRBD1. The germline V gene encodes CDR1 SGHVS and CDR2 FNYEAQ. V lost 5 bases and J lost 2; bases outside the gene matches: 3. CDR3 length: 15 residues. The CDR3 region is CASSPGTGTNEKLFF. The CDR3, as DNA: TGTGCCAGCAGCCCCGGGACAGGGACTAATGAAAAACTGTTTTTT.

The chain is built from TRBV14 and TRBJ2-5; tentatively, D is TRBD1 (6 bases). The V and J ends lost 4 bases and 5 bases respectively, with 17 bases between them. This CDR3 spans 15 amino acids. Germline CDR1 reads SGHDN; CDR2 reads FVKESK. CDR3 sequence: CASSLRDTPRETQYF. The CDR3 DNA follows: TGTGCCAGCAGCCTCCGGGACACTCCGAGGGAGACCCAGTACTTC.

This sequence joins TRBV7-9 and TRBJ1-2, with TRBD1 identical over 10 bases. The CDR3 contains 16 residues. The V and J ends lost 1 base and 6 bases, in that order; junction bases with no gene match: 8. Germline assignment: CDR1 SEHNR and CDR2 FQNEAQ (reference sequence). The CDR3 reads CASSLDGTGEWNGYTF. The CDR3 DNA reads TGTGCCAGCAGCTTAGACGGGACAGGGGAATGGAATGGCTACACCTTC.

This clone occurred a few times. The rearrangement uses TRBV19 and TRBJ2-1; D not resolved. Looked up from germline, CDR1 is LNHDA and CDR2 is SQIVND (reference sequence). The CDR3 totals 11 residues. Trimming pared 5 bases from V and 10 bases from J, leaving 9 bases between. CDR3 residues: CASSSRLEQFF. The CDR3 nucleotides are TGTGCCAGTAGTTCACGTCTAGAGCAGTTCTTC.